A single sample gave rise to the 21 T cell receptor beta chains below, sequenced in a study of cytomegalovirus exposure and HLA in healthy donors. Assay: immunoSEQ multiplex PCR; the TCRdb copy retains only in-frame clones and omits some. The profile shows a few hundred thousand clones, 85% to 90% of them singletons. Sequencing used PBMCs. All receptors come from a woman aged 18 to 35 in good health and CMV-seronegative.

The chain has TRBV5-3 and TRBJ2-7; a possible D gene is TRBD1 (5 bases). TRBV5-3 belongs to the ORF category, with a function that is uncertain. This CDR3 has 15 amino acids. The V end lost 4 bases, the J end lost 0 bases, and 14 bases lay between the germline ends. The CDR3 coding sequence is TGTGCCAGAAGCCACAGACAGTCAGGCTCCTACGAGCAGTACTTC. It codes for CARSHRQSGSYEQYF.

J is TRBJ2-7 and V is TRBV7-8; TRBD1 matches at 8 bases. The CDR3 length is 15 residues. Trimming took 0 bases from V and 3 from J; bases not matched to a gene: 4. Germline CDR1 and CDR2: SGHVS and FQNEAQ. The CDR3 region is CASSLAPGQDYEQYF. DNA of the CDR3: TGTGCCAGCAGCTTAGCGCCGGGACAGGACTACGAGCAGTACTTC.

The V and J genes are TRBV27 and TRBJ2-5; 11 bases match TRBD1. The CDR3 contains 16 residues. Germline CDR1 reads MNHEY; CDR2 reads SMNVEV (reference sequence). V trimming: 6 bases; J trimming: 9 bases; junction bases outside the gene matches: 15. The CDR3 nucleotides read TGTGCCAGCAGCCCGTGGACAGGGGGCGCGAGATTGGCCCAGTACTTC. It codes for CASSPWTGGARLAQYF.

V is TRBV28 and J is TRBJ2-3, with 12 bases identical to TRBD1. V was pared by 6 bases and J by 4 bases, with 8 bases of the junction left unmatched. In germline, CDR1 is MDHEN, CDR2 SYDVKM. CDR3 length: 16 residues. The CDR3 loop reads CASSPPGQGAADTQYF. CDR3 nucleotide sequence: TGTGCCAGCAGCCCACCGGGACAGGGGGCAGCAGATACGCAGTATTTT.

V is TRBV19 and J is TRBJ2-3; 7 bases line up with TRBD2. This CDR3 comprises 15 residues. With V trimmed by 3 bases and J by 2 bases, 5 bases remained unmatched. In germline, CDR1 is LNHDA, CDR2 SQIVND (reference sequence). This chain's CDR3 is CASSISGRNTDTQYF. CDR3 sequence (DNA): TGTGCCAGTAGTATTTCCGGGAGGAACACAGATACGCAGTATTTT.

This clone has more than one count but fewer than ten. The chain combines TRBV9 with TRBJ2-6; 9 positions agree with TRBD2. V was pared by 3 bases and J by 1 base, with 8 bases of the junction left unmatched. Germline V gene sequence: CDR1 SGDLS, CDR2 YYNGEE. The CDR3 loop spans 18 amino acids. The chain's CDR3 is CASSDSGGTASGANVLTF. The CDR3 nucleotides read TGTGCCAGCAGCGATAGCGGGGGAACCGCATCTGGGGCCAACGTCCTGACTTTC. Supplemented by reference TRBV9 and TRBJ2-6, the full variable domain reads DSGVTQTPKHLITATGQRVTLRCSPRSGDLSVYWYQQSLDQGLQFLIQYYNGEERAKGNILERFSAQQFPDLHSELNLSSLELGDSALYFCASSDSGGTASGANVLTFGAGSRLTVL.

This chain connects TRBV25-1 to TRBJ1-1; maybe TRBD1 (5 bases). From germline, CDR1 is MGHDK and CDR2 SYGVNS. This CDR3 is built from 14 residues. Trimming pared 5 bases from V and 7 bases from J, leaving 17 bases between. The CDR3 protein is CASSFAAGTGEAFF. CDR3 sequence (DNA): TGTGCCAGCAGTTTTGCAGCGGGGACGGGTGAAGCTTTCTTT.

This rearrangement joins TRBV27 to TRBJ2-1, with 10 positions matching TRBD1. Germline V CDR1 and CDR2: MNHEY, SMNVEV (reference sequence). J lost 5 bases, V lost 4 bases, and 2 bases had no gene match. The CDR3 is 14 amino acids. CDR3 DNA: TGTGCCAGCAGTTGGACAGGGGGGGACAATGAGCAGTTCTTC. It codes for CASSWTGGDNEQFF.

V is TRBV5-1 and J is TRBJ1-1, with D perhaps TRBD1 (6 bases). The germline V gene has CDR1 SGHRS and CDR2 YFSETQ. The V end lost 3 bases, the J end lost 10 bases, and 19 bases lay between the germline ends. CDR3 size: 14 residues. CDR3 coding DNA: TGCGCCAGCAGCTCCAGGGGTCCCTTAGGCGGAGCTTTCTTT. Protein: CASSSRGPLGGAFF.

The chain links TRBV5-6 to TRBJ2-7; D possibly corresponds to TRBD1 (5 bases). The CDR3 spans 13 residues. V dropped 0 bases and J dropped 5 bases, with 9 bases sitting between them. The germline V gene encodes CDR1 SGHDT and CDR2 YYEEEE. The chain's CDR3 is CASSLVGQDEQYF. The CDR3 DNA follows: TGTGCCAGCAGCTTGGTGGGGCAGGACGAGCAGTACTTC. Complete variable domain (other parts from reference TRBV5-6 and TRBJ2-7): DAGVTQSPTHLIKTRGQQVTLRCSPKSGHDTVSWYQQALGQGPQFIFQYYEEEERQRGNFPDRFSGHQFPNYSSELNVNALLLGDSALYLCASSLVGQDEQYFGPGTRLTVT.

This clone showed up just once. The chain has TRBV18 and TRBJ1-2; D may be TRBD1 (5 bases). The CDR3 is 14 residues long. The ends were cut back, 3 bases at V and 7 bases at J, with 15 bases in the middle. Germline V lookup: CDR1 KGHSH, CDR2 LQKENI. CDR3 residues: CASSPLDRLAGYTF. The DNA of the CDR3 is TGTGCCAGCTCACCCCTCGACAGATTGGCTGGCTACACCTTC.

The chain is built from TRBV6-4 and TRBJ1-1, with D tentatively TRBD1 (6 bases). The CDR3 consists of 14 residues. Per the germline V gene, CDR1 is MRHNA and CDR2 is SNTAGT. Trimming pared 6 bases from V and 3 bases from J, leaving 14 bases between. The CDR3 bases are TGTGCCAGCAGCCCCACAGGGAGTGACACTGAAGCTTTCTTT. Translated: CASSPTGSDTEAFF.

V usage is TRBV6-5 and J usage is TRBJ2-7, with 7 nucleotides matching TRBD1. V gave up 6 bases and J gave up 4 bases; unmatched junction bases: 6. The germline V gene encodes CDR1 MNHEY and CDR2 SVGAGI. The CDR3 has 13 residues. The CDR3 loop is CASRSDRRYEQYF. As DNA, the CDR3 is TGTGCCAGCAGATCGGACAGGAGGTACGAGCAGTACTTC.

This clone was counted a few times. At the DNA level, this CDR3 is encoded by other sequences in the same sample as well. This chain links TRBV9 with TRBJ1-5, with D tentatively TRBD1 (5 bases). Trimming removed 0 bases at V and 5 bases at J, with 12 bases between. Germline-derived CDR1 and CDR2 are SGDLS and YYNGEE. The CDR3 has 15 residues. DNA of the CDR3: TGTGCCAGCAGCGTAGGTGGCAGGGCGGATCAGCCCCAGCATTTT. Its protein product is CASSVGGRADQPQHF.

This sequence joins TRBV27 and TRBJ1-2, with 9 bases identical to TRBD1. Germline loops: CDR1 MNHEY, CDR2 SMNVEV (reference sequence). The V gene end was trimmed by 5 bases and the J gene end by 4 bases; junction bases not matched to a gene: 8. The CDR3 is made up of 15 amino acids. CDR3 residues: CASSPGQGRGYGYTF. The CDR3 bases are TGTGCCAGCAGTCCGGGACAGGGTCGCGGCTATGGCTACACCTTC.

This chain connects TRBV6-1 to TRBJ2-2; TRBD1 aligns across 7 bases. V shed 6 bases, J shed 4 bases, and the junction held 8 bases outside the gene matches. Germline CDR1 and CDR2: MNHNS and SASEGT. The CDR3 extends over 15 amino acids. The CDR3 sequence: CASRGTEAATGELFF. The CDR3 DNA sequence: TGTGCCAGCAGGGGGACAGAGGCAGCCACCGGGGAGCTGTTTTTT.

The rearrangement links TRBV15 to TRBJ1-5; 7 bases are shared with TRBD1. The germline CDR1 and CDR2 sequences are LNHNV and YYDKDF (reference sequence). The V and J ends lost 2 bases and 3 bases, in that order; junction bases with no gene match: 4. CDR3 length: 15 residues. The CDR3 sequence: CATSRTTGNNQPQHF. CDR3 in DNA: TGTGCCACCAGCAGAACGACAGGGAACAATCAGCCCCAGCATTTT.

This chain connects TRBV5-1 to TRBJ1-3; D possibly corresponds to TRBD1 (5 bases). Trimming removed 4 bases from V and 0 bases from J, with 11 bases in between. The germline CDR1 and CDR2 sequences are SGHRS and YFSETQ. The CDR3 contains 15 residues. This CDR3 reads CASSVDRNSGNTIYF. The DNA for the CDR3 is TGCGCCAGCAGCGTCGACAGAAACTCTGGAAACACCATATATTTT.

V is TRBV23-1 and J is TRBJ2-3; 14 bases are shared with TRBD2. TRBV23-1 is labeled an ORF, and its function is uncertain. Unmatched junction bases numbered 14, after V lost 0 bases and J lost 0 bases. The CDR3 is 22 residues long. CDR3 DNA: TGCGCCAGCAGTCAATCAGTAGGTGGACTAGCGGGAGGACTTTCAAGCACAGATACGCAGTATTTT. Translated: CASSQSVGGLAGGLSSTDTQYF.

CDR3 bases: TGTGCCAGCAACAGTAGAACAGGCATTAATGAAAAACTGTTTTTT. This translates into CASNSRTGINEKLFF. The rearrangement joins TRBV2 to TRBJ1-4, with a possible D match to TRBD1 (5 bases). CDR3 length equals 15 residues. V lost 7 bases and J 4 bases, leaving 16 bases between the germline ends. Germline CDR1 and CDR2: SNHLY and FYNNEI.

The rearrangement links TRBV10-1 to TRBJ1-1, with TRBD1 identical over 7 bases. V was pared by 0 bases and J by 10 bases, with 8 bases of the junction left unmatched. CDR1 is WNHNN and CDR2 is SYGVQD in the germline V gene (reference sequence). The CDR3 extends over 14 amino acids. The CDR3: CASSESTGQRIAFF. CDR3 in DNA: TGCGCCAGCAGTGAGTCGACGGGACAGAGAATAGCTTTCTTT.